This is a list of T cell receptor beta chains from one sample in a study of shared clonotypes between healthy human individuals. Sequencing was performed with immunoSEQ multiplex PCR; in TCRdb, only in-frame clones are kept and a portion is missing. The table includes 2 million to 2.5 million clones, 92% detected once. The sample comprised naive CD4+ T cells from PBMCs. These TCRs come from a man aged 18 to 30 in good health. Some clones in this sample may be carry-over from other donors' samples. Each CDR3 is given with its conserved first and last residue. A D gene is named only where the DNA matches it firmly. Clone size is given for some rows only: seen once, a few or many times, or a class if the clone is expanded.

clone size: .; V gene: TRBV28; D gene: TRBD1; J gene: TRBJ1-1; CDR3 protein: CASSLRTGGTEAFF; CDR3 DNA: TGTGCCAGCAGTTTAAGGACAGGGGGCACTGAAGCTTTCTTT
clone size: .; V gene: TRBV5-8; D gene: .; J gene: TRBJ1-1; CDR3 protein: CASSSRPGGTEAFF; CDR3 DNA: TGTGCCAGCAGCTCAAGACCCGGTGGCACTGAAGCTTTCTTT
clone size: .; V gene: TRBV7-2; D gene: TRBD1; J gene: TRBJ2-3; CDR3 protein: CASSLIPRTGASSTDTQYF; CDR3 DNA: TGTGCCAGCAGCTTAATTCCACGGACAGGGGCAAGTTCCACAGATACGCAGTATTTT
clone size: .; V gene: TRBV19; D gene: TRBD2; J gene: TRBJ2-3; CDR3 protein: CASSMSPSGRSDTQYF; CDR3 DNA: TGTGCCAGTAGTATGAGTCCTAGCGGGAGGTCGGATACGCAGTATTTT
clone size: .; V gene: TRBV2; D gene: .; J gene: TRBJ1-5; CDR3 protein: CASSVLASEGPQHF; CDR3 DNA: TGTGCCAGCAGTGTATTAGCTTCGGAGGGGCCCCAGCATTTT
clone size: once; V gene: TRBV5-4; D gene: .; J gene: TRBJ1-1; CDR3 protein: CASSLDTLGAEAFF; CDR3 DNA: TGTGCCAGCAGCCTAGACACGTTGGGAGCTGAAGCTTTCTTT
clone size: once; V gene: TRBV5-8; D gene: .; J gene: TRBJ2-1; CDR3 protein: CASSLRGGTWNEQFF; CDR3 DNA: TGTGCCAGCAGCTTACGGGGAGGTACCTGGAATGAGCAGTTCTTC
clone size: few; V gene: TRBV29-1; D gene: .; J gene: TRBJ1-1; CDR3 protein: CSAGAGGTEAFF; CDR3 DNA: TGCAGCGCCGGGGCCGGGGGCACTGAAGCTTTCTTT
clone size: .; V gene: TRBV29-1; D gene: TRBD2; J gene: TRBJ2-1; CDR3 protein: CSVELAGTEQFF; CDR3 DNA: TGCAGCGTTGAATTAGCGGGTACGGAGCAGTTCTTC
clone size: .; V gene: TRBV20-1; D gene: .; J gene: TRBJ1-2; CDR3 protein: CSARPPGGYTF; CDR3 DNA: TGCAGTGCTAGACCGCCGGGTGGCTACACCTTC
clone size: .; V gene: TRBV30; D gene: TRBD1; J gene: TRBJ1-1; CDR3 protein: CAWRHAWDRLREAFF; CDR3 DNA: TGTGCCTGGAGACACGCCTGGGACAGGCTACGAGAAGCTTTCTTT
clone size: once; V gene: TRBV28; D gene: .; J gene: TRBJ1-3; CDR3 protein: CASSLGFYSGNTIYF; CDR3 DNA: TGTGCCAGCAGTTTAGGCTTTTACTCTGGAAACACCATATATTTT
clone size: .; V gene: TRBV30; D gene: .; J gene: TRBJ2-3; CDR3 protein: CAWSYGGSTDTQYF; CDR3 DNA: TGTGCCTGGAGTTATGGCGGGAGCACAGATACGCAGTATTTT
clone size: .; V gene: TRBV9; D gene: .; J gene: TRBJ2-6; CDR3 protein: CASSGGGPAGANVLTF; CDR3 DNA: TGTGCCAGCAGCGGAGGAGGACCTGCTGGGGCCAACGTCCTGACTTTC
clone size: .; V gene: TRBV10-1; D gene: TRBD1; J gene: TRBJ2-7; CDR3 protein: CASSTGQNSYEQYF; CDR3 DNA: TGCGCCAGCAGTACGGGACAGAACTCCTACGAGCAGTACTTC
clone size: .; V gene: TRBV5-1; D gene: .; J gene: TRBJ2-2; CDR3 protein: CASSPQGTGELFF; CDR3 DNA: TGCGCCAGCAGCCCACAGGGAACCGGGGAGCTGTTTTTT
clone size: few; V gene: TRBV10-3; D gene: TRBD1; J gene: TRBJ2-7; CDR3 protein: CAISRTGDEQYF; CDR3 DNA: TGTGCCATCAGCAGGACAGGGGACGAGCAGTACTTC
clone size: .; V gene: TRBV20-1; D gene: .; J gene: TRBJ2-1; CDR3 protein: CSAREGNEQFF; CDR3 DNA: TGCAGTGCTAGGGAGGGCAATGAGCAGTTCTTC